These 3 T cell receptor beta chains were all obtained from the same sample, sequenced in a study of T cell clones after liver transplantation. Assay used: immunoSEQ multiplex PCR; TCRdb lists only in-frame clones, some missing. Seen here are tens of thousands of clones, 71% observed once, and the top ten hold approximately 16%. The input for sequencing was CD4+ T cells from blood, taken before liver transplant. The receptors were sampled from a human donor who received a liver transplant.

This sequence joins TRBV5-6 and TRBJ1-4; D gene unclear. The CDR3 is 14 residues long. V gave up 4 bases and J gave up 4 bases, with 11 bases separating them. Germline V gene data show CDR1 as SGHDT and CDR2 as YYEEEE. The CDR3 spells CASSLDGSNEKLFF. For the CDR3, the DNA is TGTGCCAGCAGCCTGGACGGGAGTAATGAAAAACTGTTTTTT.

The chain combines TRBV9 with TRBJ1-6; tentatively, D is TRBD1 (5 bases). Germline CDR1 is SGDLS and CDR2 is YYNGEE. Trimming left V 3 bases short and J 7 bases short, with 8 bases between. This CDR3 has 13 residues. The CDR3 loop is CASSATVNSPLHF. The CDR3 DNA reads TGTGCCAGCAGCGCGACAGTAAATTCACCCCTCCACTTT.

This clone turned up a few times. J is TRBJ2-2 and V is TRBV2; TRBD2 matches at 12 bases. Germline-derived CDR1 and CDR2 are SNHLY and FYNNEI. V shed 8 bases and J 7 bases; nucleotides not matched to a gene: 8. This CDR3 has 15 residues. This chain's CDR3 is CASGPVLAGGGELFF. In DNA form, the CDR3 reads TGTGCCAGCGGACCTGTACTAGCGGGGGGCGGGGAGCTGTTTTTT.